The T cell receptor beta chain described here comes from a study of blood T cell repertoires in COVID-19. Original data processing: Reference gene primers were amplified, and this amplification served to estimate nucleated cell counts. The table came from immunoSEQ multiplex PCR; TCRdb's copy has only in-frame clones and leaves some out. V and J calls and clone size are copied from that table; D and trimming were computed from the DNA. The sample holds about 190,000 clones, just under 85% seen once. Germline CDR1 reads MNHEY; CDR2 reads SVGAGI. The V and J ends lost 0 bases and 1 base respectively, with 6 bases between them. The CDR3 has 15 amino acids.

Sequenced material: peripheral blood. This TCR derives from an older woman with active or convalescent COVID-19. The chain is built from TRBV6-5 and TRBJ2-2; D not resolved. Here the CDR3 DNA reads TGTGCCAGCAGTTACTCGAACGGGAACACCGGGGAGCTGTTTTTT. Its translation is CASSYSNGNTGELFF.